This T cell receptor beta chain stems from a study of T cells in Graves' hyperthyroidism and ophthalmopathy. Amplification yielded TCR beta CDR3 regions, with RNA transcripts as the source. In the first-round RT-PCR of the TCR CDR3, the HTBI primer set was used. TCRdb recomputed calls from the multiplex PCR reads with MiXCR, one row per CDR3 protein. The table includes about 420,000 distinct CDR3 sequences, roughly an eighth detected once. The study, taken as a whole, reports: The majority of expanded thyroid clonotypes above 0.001 also appeared in blood.

Looked up from germline, CDR1 is SGDLS and CDR2 is YYNGEE. The CDR3 sequence is 14 residues long. The V and J ends lost 2 bases and 5 bases respectively, with 13 bases between them. Stable Graves' hyperthyroidism denoted no ophthalmopathy progression over 18 months. These patients, aged 18 to 65, had recently diagnosed hyperthyroidism lasting under 2 months. The source of the PBMCs was less than 12 ml of fresh peripheral blood. Notes on this clonotype: Its antigen is still unknown.

The receptor was derived from a woman younger than 30 with Graves' hyperthyroidism. J is TRBJ2-5 and V is TRBV9, with D tentatively TRBD1 or TRBD2 (6 bases each). The sequencing sample was made of blood. CDR3 protein: CASSVSGAAETQYF. CDR3 DNA: TGTGCCAGCAGCGTCTCGGGGGCGGCGGAGACCCAGTACTTC.